These 20 T cell receptor beta chains originate from one sample sequenced in a study of Ad26.COV2.S vaccination and SARS-CoV-2 variants. Assay: immunoSEQ multiplex PCR; the TCRdb copy retains only in-frame clones and omits some. The table includes roughly 350,000 clones, about nine tenths detected once. Treatment meaning: 15 to 20 received Ad26.COV2.S at low or high dose, single or two shots; roughly 5 received placebo; per-sample allocation not given. Material that was analyzed had been drawn on day 63 after the first vaccine or placebo injection. The source was peripheral blood, collected in a trial of Ad26.COV2.S vaccine versus placebo. The receptors stem from a person aged 18-60 years who received the Ad26.COV2.S COVID-19 vaccine or a placebo.

The chain carries TRBV7-2 and TRBJ2-2, with 9 positions matching TRBD1. CDR3 length: 14 residues. V lost 6 bases and J lost 4; bases outside the gene matches: 3. Per germline, CDR1 SGHTA and CDR2 FQGNSA. CDR3 bases: TGTGCCAGCAGGGGGACAGGGAGCACCGGGGAGCTGTTTTTT. Translating it yields CASRGTGSTGELFF.

On this clone: The junction shows a germline mismatch at one end, possibly a read error. The rearrangement links TRBV2 to TRBJ2-4; weak D call: TRBD2 (5 bases). CDR3 length: 11 amino acids. Germline assignment: CDR1 SNHLY and CDR2 FYNNEI. The CDR3 loop reads CASSEGRRPDF. The CDR3 DNA sequence: TGTGCCAGCAGTGAAGGGAGGCGACCGGACTTC.

CDR3: CSVDKGRGRAYEQYF. In DNA, the CDR3 is TGCAGCGTTGATAAGGGCCGCGGGCGCGCCTACGAGCAGTACTTC. The chain uses TRBV29-1 and TRBJ2-7; a possible D gene is TRBD2 (5 bases). The CDR3 has 15 amino acids. Germline V gene lookup returns CDR1 SQVTM and CDR2 ANQGSEA. V lost 3 bases and J 2 bases, leaving 17 bases between the germline ends.

This chain joins TRBV5-1 and TRBJ1-6; no definite D call. Germline CDR1 is SGHRS and CDR2 is YFSETQ. Trimming took 4 bases from V and 9 from J, leaving 14 bases between them. The CDR3 has 14 residues. The CDR3 reads CASSPDRISSPLHF. CDR3 nucleotides: TGCGCCAGCAGCCCAGACCGTATTAGTTCACCCCTCCACTTT.

V and J are TRBV19 and TRBJ1-5, with 9 bases lining up with TRBD1. Germline assignment: CDR1 LNHDA and CDR2 SQIVND (reference sequence). V shed 0 bases and J 2 bases; nucleotides not matched to a gene: 17. The CDR3 consists of 21 residues. The CDR3 sequence: CASSIDNPWTGEWWGNQPQHF. In DNA, the CDR3 is TGTGCCAGTAGTATAGATAACCCGTGGACAGGGGAGTGGTGGGGCAATCAGCCCCAGCATTTT.

In its sample, this clone was seen once. The V call is TRBV11-3, the J call TRBJ1-6, with D hard to call. V was cut by 5 bases and J by 6 bases, with 14 bases left in between. CDR1 is SGHNT, CDR2 YENEEA, per germline. This CDR3 is built from 15 residues. The CDR3 region has the DNA TGTGCCAGCAGCAAAGACACTAGTCTTAATTCACCCCTCCACTTT. This translates into CASSKDTSLNSPLHF. Complete variable domain (other parts from reference TRBV11-3 and TRBJ1-6): EAGVVQSPRYKIIEKKQPVAFWCNPISGHNTLYWYLQNLGQGPELLIRYENEEAVDDSQLPKDRFSAERLKGVDSTLKIQPAELGDSAVYLCASSKDTSLNSPLHFGNGTRLTVT.

The CDR3 bases are TGTGCCAGCAGCAAAGTTAGCGGGAGCACAGATACGCAGTATTTT. Translated, it gives CASSKVSGSTDTQYF. The J gene is TRBJ2-3, the V gene TRBV21-1; the listed D gene, TRBD2, was not tested against the DNA. TRBV21-1 is designated a pseudogene. The CDR3 is 15 residues long.

This chain uses TRBV3-1 (or the pseudogene TRBV3-2) with TRBJ1-1; D is perhaps TRBD1 (6 bases). Between the trimmed V and J ends, which lost 1 base and 4 bases, there was a span of 13 bases. The CDR3 contains 15 residues. In germline, CDR1 is LGHDT, CDR2 YNNKEL (reference sequence). CDR3 amino acids: CASSQALGASTEAFF. The CDR3 DNA reads as TGTGCCAGCAGCCAAGCCTTGGGGGCGAGCACTGAAGCTTTCTTT.

On this clone: Sequence at one end of the junction differs from germline and may be a read error. The rearrangement uses TRBV11-2 and TRBJ1-6, with 8 bases identical to TRBD1. CDR1 and CDR2 from the germline V gene are SGHAT and FQNNGV. This CDR3 comprises 16 residues. The CDR3, as DNA: TGTGCCAGCAGCTCTCCTCAGGGGGCCTACAATTCACCCCTCCACTTT. As protein: CASSSPQGAYNSPLHF. The full variable domain, in which reference TRBV11-2 and TRBJ1-6 provide the parts outside the CDR3, is EAGVAQSPRYKIIEKRQSVAFWCNPISGHATLYWYQQILGQGPKLLIQFQNNGVVDDSQLPKDRFSAERLKGVDSTLKIQPAKLEDSAVYLCASSSPQGAYNSPLHFGNGTRLTVT.

This clone occurred a few times. V and J are TRBV7-2 and TRBJ2-2, with D unclear. CDR3 length: 14 amino acids. CDR1 SGHTA and CDR2 FQGNSA come from the germline V gene. V was clipped by 1 base and J by 1 base, with 4 bases between them. The CDR3 spells CASSLGGNTGELFF. The DNA for the CDR3 is TGTGCCAGCAGCTTAGGGGGGAACACCGGGGAGCTGTTTTTT.

This chain links TRBV3-1 (or the pseudogene TRBV3-2) with TRBJ1-1; D gene ambiguous. From germline, CDR1 is LGHDT and CDR2 YNNKEL (reference sequence). This CDR3 is 15 amino acids long. The V and J ends lost 1 base and 2 bases respectively, with 11 bases between them. The CDR3 loop is CASSQVRRLNTEAFF. As DNA, the CDR3 is TGTGCCAGCAGCCAAGTGCGACGGCTAAACACTGAAGCTTTCTTT.

This clone was seen just once. Other DNA sequences in this specimen translate into the identical CDR3. The V call is TRBV15, the J call TRBJ1-5; D perhaps matches TRBD1 (5 bases). The germline V gene has CDR1 LNHNV and CDR2 YYDKDF (reference sequence). Trimming cost V 5 bases and J 3 bases, with 5 bases left between them. This CDR3 region has 12 residues. Here the CDR3 reads CATSGANQPQHF. CDR3 sequence (DNA): TGTGCCACCAGCGGGGCCAATCAGCCCCAGCATTTT.

The chain is built from TRBV6-5 and TRBJ1-1; D unclear. Germline V gene lookup returns CDR1 MNHEY and CDR2 SVGAGI. V was cut by 2 bases and J by 5 bases, with 9 bases left in between. This CDR3 has 13 residues. CDR3: CASSYDLRTEAFF. In DNA, the CDR3 is TGTGCCAGCAGTTACGACCTGAGGACTGAAGCTTTCTTT.

J is TRBJ2-5 and V is TRBV9, with TRBD2 identical over 7 bases. V shed 6 bases, J shed 0 bases, and the junction held 11 bases outside the gene matches. The germline V gene has CDR1 SGDLS and CDR2 YYNGEE. CDR3 length: 16 amino acids. The DNA for the CDR3 is TGTGCCAGCAACAGAAGGGACTACTCGTACCAAGAGACCCAGTACTTC. Its protein is CASNRRDYSYQETQYF. The entire variable domain, with the rest obtained from reference TRBV9 and TRBJ2-5, is as follows: DSGVTQTPKHLITATGQRVTLRCSPRSGDLSVYWYQQSLDQGLQFLIQYYNGEERAKGNILERFSAQQFPDLHSELNLSSLELGDSALYFCASNRRDYSYQETQYFGPGTRLLVL.

This chain uses TRBV7-2 with TRBJ1-1, with a tentative D call TRBD1 (6 bases). Trimming stripped 4 bases from V and 8 bases from J, with 14 bases between. The CDR3 is made up of 13 amino acids. Germline V gene data show CDR1 as SGHTA and CDR2 as FQGNSA. The CDR3 sequence: CASSYPGGTEAFF. CDR3 coding DNA: TGTGCCAGCAGCTACCCGGGGGGGACAGAAGCTTTCTTT.

The chain links TRBV7-7 to TRBJ2-2, with D uncertain. V gave up 8 bases and J gave up 5 bases, with 18 bases separating them. Per the germline V gene, CDR1 is SSHAT and CDR2 is FNYEAQ (reference sequence). CDR3 length: 15 residues. CDR3 in DNA: TGTGCCAGCGGGAAAAGTAGAGCTCCTACCGGGGAGCTGTTTTTT. It translates to CASGKSRAPTGELFF.

The chain has TRBV3-1 (or the pseudogene TRBV3-2) and TRBJ2-7, with D maybe TRBD1 (5 bases). The germline V gene encodes CDR1 LGHDT and CDR2 YNNKEL (reference sequence). With 7 bases removed from V and 1 base from J, the gap between germline ends came to 20 bases. The CDR3 consists of 16 residues. The CDR3: CASTQGWGTESYEQYF. The DNA for the CDR3 is TGTGCCAGCACCCAGGGCTGGGGTACAGAATCCTACGAGCAGTACTTC.

The J gene is TRBJ2-5, the V gene TRBV4-3; the D is unclear. CDR3 length: 15 amino acids. V was clipped by 4 bases and J by 1 base, with 13 bases between them. From germline, CDR1 is LGHNA and CDR2 YSLEER. The CDR3 protein is CASSPLRSGQETQYF. The CDR3 coding sequence is TGCGCCAGCAGCCCCCTCCGGTCGGGCCAAGAGACCCAGTACTTC.

The J gene is TRBJ1-1, the V gene TRBV4-3, with D possibly being TRBD1 (6 bases). Between the trimmed V and J ends, which lost 6 bases and 0 bases, there was a span of 11 bases. Per germline, CDR1 LGHNA and CDR2 YSLEER. CDR3 length: 14 residues. This chain's CDR3 is CASSSDRMNTEAFF. CDR3 sequence (DNA): TGCGCCAGCAGTTCCGACAGGATGAACACTGAAGCTTTCTTT.

The chain is built from TRBV21-1 and TRBJ1-6; TRBD1, as called in the table, went unchecked against the DNA. TRBV21-1 is noted as a pseudogene. This CDR3 contains 17 residues. The CDR3 protein is CASSKAGQGRSSSPLHF. In DNA form, the CDR3 reads TGTGCCAGCAGCAAAGCTGGACAGGGGCGTTCGAGTTCACCCCTCCACTTT.